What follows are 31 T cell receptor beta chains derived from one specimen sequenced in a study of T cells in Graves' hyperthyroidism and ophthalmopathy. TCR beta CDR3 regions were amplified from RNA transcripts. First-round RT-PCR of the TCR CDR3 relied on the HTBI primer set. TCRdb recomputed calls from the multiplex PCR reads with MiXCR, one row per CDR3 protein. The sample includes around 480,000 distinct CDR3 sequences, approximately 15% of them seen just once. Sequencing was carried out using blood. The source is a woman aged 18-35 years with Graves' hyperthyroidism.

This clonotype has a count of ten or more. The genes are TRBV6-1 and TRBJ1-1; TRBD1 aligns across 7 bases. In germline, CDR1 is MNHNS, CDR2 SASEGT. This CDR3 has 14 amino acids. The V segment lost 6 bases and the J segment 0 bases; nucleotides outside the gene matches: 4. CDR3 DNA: TGTGCCAGCAGGAGACAGGGAATGAACACTGAAGCTTTCTTT. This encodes CASRRQGMNTEAFF.

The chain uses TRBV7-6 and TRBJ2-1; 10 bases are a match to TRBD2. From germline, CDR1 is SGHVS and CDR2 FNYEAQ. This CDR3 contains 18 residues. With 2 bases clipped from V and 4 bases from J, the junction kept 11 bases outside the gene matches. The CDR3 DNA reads TGTGCCAGCAGCTTATTATCGCCGCTAGCGGGAGTGTACAATGAGCAGTTCTTC. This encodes CASSLLSPLAGVYNEQFF. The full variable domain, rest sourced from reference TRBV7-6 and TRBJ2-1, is GAGVSQSPRYKVTKRGQDVALRCDPISGHVSLYWYRQALGQGPEFLTYFNYEAQQDKSGLPNDRFSAERPEGSISTLTIQRTEQRDSAMYRCASSLLSPLAGVYNEQFFGPGTRLTVL.

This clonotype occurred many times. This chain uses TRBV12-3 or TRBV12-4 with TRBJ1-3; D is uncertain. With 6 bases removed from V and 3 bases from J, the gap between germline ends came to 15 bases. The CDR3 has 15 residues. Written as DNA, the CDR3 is TGTGCCAGCAGGGGTCCGTACAGCGGTGGAAACACCATATATTTT. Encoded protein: CASRGPYSGGNTIYF.

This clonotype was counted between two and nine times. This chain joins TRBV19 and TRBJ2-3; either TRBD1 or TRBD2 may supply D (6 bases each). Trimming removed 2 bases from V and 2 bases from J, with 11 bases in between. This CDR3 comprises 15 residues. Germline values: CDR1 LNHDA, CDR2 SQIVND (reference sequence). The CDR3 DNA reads TGTGCCAGTAGTATACTAGGGGGGACCACAGATACGCAGTATTTT. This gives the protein CASSILGGTTDTQYF.

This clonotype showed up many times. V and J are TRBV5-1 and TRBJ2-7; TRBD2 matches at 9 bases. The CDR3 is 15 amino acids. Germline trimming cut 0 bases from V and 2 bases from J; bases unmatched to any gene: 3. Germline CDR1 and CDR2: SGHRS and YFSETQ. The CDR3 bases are TGCGCCAGCAGCTTGGCTCCTAGCGGGACCTACGAGCAGTACTTC. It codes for CASSLAPSGTYEQYF.

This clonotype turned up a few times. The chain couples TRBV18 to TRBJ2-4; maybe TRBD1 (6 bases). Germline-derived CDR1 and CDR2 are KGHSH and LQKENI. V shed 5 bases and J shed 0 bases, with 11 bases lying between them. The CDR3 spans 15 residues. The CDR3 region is CASSTGTLAKNIQYF. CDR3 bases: TGTGCCAGCTCAACAGGGACCTTAGCCAAAAACATTCAGTACTTC.

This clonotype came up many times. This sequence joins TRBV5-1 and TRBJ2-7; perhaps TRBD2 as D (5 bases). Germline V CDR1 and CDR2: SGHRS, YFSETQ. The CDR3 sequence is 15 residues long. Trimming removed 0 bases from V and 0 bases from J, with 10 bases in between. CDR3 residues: CASSLELARSYEQYF. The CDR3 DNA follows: TGCGCCAGCAGCTTGGAATTAGCGCGCTCCTACGAGCAGTACTTC.

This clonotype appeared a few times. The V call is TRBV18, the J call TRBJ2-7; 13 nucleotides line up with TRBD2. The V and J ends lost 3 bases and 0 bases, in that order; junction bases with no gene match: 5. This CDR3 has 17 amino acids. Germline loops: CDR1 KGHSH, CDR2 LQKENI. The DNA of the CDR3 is TGTGCCAGCTCACCTGGACTAGCGGGAGCTAGCTCCTACGAGCAGTACGTC. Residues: CASSPGLAGASSYEQYV.

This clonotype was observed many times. The CDR3 DNA reads as TGTGCCAGCACGGGGGGACAGGGGGTTCAGCCCCAGCATTTT. Protein: CASTGGQGVQPQHF. The gene calls are TRBV2 and TRBJ1-5; TRBD1 matches 11 bases. Trimming took 7 bases from V and 6 from J; bases not matched to a gene: 5. Germline V lookup: CDR1 SNHLY, CDR2 FYNNEI. The CDR3 runs 14 residues.

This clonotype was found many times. The DNA for the CDR3 is TGTGCCAGCAGCTTAGCGGAGGCGGGAGCGTCGTCCTACAATGAGCAGTTCTTC. Its translation: CASSLAEAGASSYNEQFF. The V call is TRBV7-6, the J call TRBJ2-1; 7 nucleotides match TRBD2. V gave up 0 bases and J gave up 1 base; unmatched junction bases: 9. The CDR3 runs 18 residues. Germline-derived CDR1 and CDR2 are SGHVS and FNYEAQ.

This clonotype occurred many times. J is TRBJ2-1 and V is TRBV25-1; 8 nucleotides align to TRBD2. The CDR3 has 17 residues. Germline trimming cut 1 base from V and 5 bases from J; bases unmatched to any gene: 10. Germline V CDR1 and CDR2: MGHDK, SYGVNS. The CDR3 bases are TGTGCCAGCAGTGAATCATTGGAACTAGCGGCAAACAATGAGCAGTTCTTC. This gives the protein CASSESLELAANNEQFF.

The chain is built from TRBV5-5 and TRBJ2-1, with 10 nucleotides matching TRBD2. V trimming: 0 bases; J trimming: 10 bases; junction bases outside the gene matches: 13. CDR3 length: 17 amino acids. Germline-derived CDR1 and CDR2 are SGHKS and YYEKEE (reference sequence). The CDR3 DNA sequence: TGTGCCAGCAGCTTGGACCCCGCTAGCGGGAGTGGAAGGGAGCAGTTCTTC. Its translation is CASSLDPASGSGREQFF.

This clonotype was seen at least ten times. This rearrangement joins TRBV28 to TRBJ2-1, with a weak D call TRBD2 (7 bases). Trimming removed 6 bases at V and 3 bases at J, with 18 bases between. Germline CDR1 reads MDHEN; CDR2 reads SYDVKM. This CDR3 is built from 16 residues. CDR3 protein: CASRWDTGTNYNEQFF. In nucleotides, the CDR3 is TGTGCCAGCAGATGGGACACCGGGACTAACTACAATGAGCAGTTCTTC.

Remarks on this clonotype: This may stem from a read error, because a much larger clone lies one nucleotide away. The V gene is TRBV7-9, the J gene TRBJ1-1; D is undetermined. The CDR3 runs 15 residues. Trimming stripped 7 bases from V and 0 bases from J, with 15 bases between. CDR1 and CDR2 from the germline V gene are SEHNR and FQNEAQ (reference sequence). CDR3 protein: CASTAPVRLNTEAFF. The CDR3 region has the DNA TGTGCCAGCACCGCACCCGTTCGACTGAACACTGAAGCTTTCTTT.

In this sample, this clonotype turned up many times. The chain's CDR3 is CASSQSDNQPQHF. In DNA, the CDR3 is TGTGCCAGCAGCCAAAGCGACAATCAGCCCCAGCATTTT. The rearrangement joins TRBV3-1 to TRBJ1-5; D is ambiguous. Germline CDR1 is LGHDT and CDR2 is YNNKEL (reference sequence). The CDR3 has 13 residues. The ends were cut back, 2 bases at V and 3 bases at J, with 5 bases in the middle.

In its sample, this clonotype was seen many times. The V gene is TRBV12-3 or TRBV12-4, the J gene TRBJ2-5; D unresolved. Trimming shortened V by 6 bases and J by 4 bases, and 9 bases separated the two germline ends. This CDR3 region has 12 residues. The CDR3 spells CASSNSGETQYF. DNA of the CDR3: TGTGCCAGCAGCAACTCCGGAGAGACCCAGTACTTC.

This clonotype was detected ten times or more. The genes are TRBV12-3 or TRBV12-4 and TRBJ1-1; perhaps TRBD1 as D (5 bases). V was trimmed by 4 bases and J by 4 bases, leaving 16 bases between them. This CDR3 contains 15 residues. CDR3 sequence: CASSSPQGVGTEAFF. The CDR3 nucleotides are TGTGCCAGCAGTTCCCCCCAGGGAGTCGGCACTGAAGCTTTCTTT.

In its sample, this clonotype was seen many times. This chain's CDR3 is CASSTDRTFQETQYF. CDR3 DNA: TGTGCCAGCAGCACCGACAGAACTTTCCAAGAGACCCAGTACTTC. The rearrangement links TRBV27 to TRBJ2-5; TRBD1 might be the D (5 bases). From germline, CDR1 is MNHEY and CDR2 SMNVEV (reference sequence). The CDR3 totals 15 residues. Trimming removed 6 bases at V and 1 base at J, with 15 bases between.

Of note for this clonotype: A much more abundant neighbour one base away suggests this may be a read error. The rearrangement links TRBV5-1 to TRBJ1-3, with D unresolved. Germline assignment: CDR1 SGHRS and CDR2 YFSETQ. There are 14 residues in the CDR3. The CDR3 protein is CASSWSSSGNIIYF. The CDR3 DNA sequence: TGCGCCAGCAGCTGGAGCAGCTCTGGAAACATCATATATTTT.

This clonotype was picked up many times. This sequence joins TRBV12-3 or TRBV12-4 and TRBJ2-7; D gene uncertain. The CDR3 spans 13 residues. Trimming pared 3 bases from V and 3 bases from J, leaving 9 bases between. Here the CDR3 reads CASSFVSRYEQYF. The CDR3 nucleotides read TGTGCCAGCAGTTTCGTGAGCCGCTACGAGCAGTACTTC.

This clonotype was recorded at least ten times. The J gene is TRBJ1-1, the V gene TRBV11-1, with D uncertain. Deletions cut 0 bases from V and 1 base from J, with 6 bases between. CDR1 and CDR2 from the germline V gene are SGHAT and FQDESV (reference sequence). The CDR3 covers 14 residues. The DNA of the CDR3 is TGTGCCAGCAGCTTAGCGGGTGCGAACACTGAAGCTTTCTTT. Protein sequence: CASSLAGANTEAFF.

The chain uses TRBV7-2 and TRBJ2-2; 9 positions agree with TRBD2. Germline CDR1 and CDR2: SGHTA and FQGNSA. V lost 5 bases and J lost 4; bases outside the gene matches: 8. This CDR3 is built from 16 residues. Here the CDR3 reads CASSPYSGSGTGELFF. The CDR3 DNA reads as TGTGCCAGCAGCCCCTATAGCGGGAGTGGCACCGGGGAGCTGTTTTTT.

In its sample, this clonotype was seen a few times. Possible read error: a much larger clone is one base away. The chain's CDR3 is CASSRTGDEQFF. As DNA, the CDR3 is TGTGCCAGCAGTAGGACAGGGGATGAGCAGTTCTTC. The gene calls are TRBV2 and TRBJ2-1, with 9 positions matching TRBD1. Losses at the gene ends were 5 bases for V and 8 bases for J; bases not matched to a gene: 1. CDR1 is SNHLY, CDR2 FYNNEI, per germline. This CDR3 comprises 12 residues.

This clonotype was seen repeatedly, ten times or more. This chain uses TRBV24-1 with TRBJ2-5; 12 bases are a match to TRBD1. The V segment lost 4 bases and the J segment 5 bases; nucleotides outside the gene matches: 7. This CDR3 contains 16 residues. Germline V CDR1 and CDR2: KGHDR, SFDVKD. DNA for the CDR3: TGTGCCACCAGTGAGTACGGGACAGGGGGCCGGGAGACCCAGTACTTC. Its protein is CATSEYGTGGRETQYF.

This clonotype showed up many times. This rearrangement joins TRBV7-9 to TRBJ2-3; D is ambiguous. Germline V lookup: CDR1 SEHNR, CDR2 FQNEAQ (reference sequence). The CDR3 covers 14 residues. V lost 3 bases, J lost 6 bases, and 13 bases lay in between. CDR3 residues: CASSFEIRADTQYF. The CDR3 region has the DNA TGTGCCAGCAGCTTCGAGATCCGCGCGGATACGCAGTATTTT.

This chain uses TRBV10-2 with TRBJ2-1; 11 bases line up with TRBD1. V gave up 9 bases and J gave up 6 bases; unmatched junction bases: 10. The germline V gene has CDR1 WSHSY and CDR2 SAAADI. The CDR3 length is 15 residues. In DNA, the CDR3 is TGCGCCAGTCAACCTCCGGGACAGGGGGTCAATGAGCAGTTCTTC. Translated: CASQPPGQGVNEQFF.

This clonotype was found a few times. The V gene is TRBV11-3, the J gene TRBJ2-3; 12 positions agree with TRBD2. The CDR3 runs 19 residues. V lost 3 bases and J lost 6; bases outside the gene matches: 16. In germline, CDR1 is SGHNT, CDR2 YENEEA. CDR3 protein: CASSFPLTASGRAADTQYF. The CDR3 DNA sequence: TGTGCCAGCAGCTTCCCTTTGACAGCTAGCGGGAGGGCAGCGGATACGCAGTATTTT. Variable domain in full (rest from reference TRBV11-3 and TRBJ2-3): EAGVVQSPRYKIIEKKQPVAFWCNPISGHNTLYWYLQNLGQGPELLIRYENEEAVDDSQLPKDRFSAERLKGVDSTLKIQPAELGDSAVYLCASSFPLTASGRAADTQYFGPGTRLTVL.

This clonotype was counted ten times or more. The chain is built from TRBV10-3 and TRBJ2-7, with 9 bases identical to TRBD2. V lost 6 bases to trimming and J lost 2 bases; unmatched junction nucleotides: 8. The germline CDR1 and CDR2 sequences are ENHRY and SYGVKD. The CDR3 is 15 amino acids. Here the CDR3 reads CAIRGSGSGAYEQYF. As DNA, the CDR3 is TGTGCCATCAGAGGTAGCGGGAGTGGAGCCTACGAGCAGTACTTC.

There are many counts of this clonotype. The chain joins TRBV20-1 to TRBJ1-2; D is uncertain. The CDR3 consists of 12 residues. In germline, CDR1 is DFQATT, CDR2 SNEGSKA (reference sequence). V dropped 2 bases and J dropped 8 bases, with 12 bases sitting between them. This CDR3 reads CSARPSGRGYTF. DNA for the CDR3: TGCAGTGCTAGACCCTCCGGGCGGGGCTACACCTTC.

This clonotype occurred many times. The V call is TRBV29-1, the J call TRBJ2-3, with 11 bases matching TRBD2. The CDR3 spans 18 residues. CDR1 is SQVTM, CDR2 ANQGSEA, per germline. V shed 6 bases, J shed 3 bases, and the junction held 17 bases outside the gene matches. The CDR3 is CSVPRGLADEVVTDTQYF. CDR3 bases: TGCAGCGTGCCCCGGGGACTAGCGGATGAGGTGGTTACAGATACGCAGTATTTT.

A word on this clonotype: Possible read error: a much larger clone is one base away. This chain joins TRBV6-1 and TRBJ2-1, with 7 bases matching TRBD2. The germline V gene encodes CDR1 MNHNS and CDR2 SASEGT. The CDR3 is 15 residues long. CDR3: CAGSTLRGSYNEQFF. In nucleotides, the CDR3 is TGTGCCGGCAGCACTCTCCGCGGGAGCTACAATGAGCAGTTCTTC.